This entry lists 11 T cell receptor beta chains sequenced from one sample in a study of shared clonotypes between healthy human individuals. Naive CD8 cells, CD45RO-negative and positively selected for CCR7, excluded terminally differentiated effector memory CD45RA+ cells. Sequenced by immunoSEQ multiplex PCR; TCRdb stores in-frame clones only, minus some. The sample records about 700,000 clones, roughly 94% being singletons. The sample comprised naive CD8+ T cells sorted from blood. Receptors were obtained from a man aged 25 to 40 in good health.

J is TRBJ1-1 and V is TRBV19; the D gene is possibly TRBD1 (5 bases). The CDR3 is made up of 15 amino acids. The V and J ends lost 4 bases and 0 bases respectively, with 12 bases between them. Germline CDR1 and CDR2: LNHDA and SQIVND (reference sequence). CDR3 DNA: TGTGCCAGTAGTACCCCCGGACATGTGAACACTGAAGCTTTCTTT. Its translation: CASSTPGHVNTEAFF.

The table lists this clone with a count of one. The gene calls are TRBV5-1 and TRBJ2-5; 11 bases fit TRBD1. The CDR3 has 17 amino acids. CDR1 is SGHRS, CDR2 YFSETQ, per germline. V lost 3 bases, J lost 5 bases, and 12 bases stayed unmatched. CDR3 sequence: CASSYPRDRGLRETQYF. The CDR3, as DNA: TGCGCCAGCAGCTACCCTCGGGACAGGGGGTTACGGGAGACCCAGTACTTC.

The chain uses TRBV7-9 and TRBJ2-1; the match to TRBD2 covers 7 bases. The V gene's germline CDR1 is SEHNR and CDR2 FQNEAQ (reference sequence). The CDR3 length is 18 residues. After removal of 5 bases from V and 3 bases from J, the junction contained 16 bases not matched to a gene. This CDR3 is CASSPPASGTPVYNEQFF. The DNA for the CDR3 is TGTGCCAGCAGCCCCCCAGCCAGCGGGACTCCTGTCTACAATGAGCAGTTCTTC.

The V gene is TRBV21-1, the J gene TRBJ1-5. TRBV21-1 is listed as a pseudogene. CDR3 length equals 17 residues. As DNA, the CDR3 is TGTGCCAGCAGCAAATTTTTCCTGAGGGGTGGAGGTCAGCCCCAGCATTTT. This encodes CASSKFFLRGGGQPQHF.

The chain couples TRBV6-1 to TRBJ1-1; the D is unclear. V was trimmed by 10 bases and J by 2 bases, leaving 14 bases between them. The CDR3 has 13 residues. Germline lookup yields CDR1 MNHNS and CDR2 SASEGT. This CDR3 reads CAILKPGNTEAFF. For the CDR3, the DNA is TGTGCCATACTGAAGCCGGGAAACACTGAAGCTTTCTTT.

This rearrangement joins TRBV10-2 to TRBJ1-5, with TRBD1 as a possible D gene (5 bases). The V end lost 10 bases, the J end lost 4 bases, and 14 bases lay between the germline ends. This CDR3 is 13 amino acids long. Germline values: CDR1 WSHSY, CDR2 SAAADI. The CDR3 is CATDIDRNQPQHF. CDR3 coding DNA: TGCGCCACCGATATAGACAGAAATCAGCCCCAGCATTTT.

This chain uses TRBV6-6 with TRBJ2-7; unclear D gene. The V end lost 7 bases, the J end lost 0 bases, and 7 bases lay between the germline ends. Germline values: CDR1 MNHNY, CDR2 SVGAGI (reference sequence). The CDR3 extends over 12 amino acids. CDR3 protein: CASKYTSYEQYF. CDR3 nucleotides: TGTGCCAGCAAGTACACCTCCTACGAGCAGTACTTC.

The chain is built from TRBV6-1 and TRBJ1-5; D unclear. Germline loops: CDR1 MNHNS, CDR2 SASEGT. This CDR3 contains 16 residues. The ends were cut back, 2 bases at V and 1 base at J, with 12 bases in the middle. This CDR3 reads CASSEMDLGSNQPQHF. In DNA, the CDR3 is TGTGCCAGCAGTGAAATGGACTTAGGAAGCAATCAGCCCCAGCATTTT.

The rearrangement uses TRBV4-2 and TRBJ2-5, with TRBD1 identical over 9 bases. Looked up from germline, CDR1 is LGHNA and CDR2 is YNFKEQ. The CDR3 runs 18 residues. The trim removed 0 bases at V and 2 bases at J, leaving 10 bases unmatched. CDR3 DNA: TGTGCCAGCAGCCAAGAGAGCGAGACAGGGGGTTTGCAAGAGACCCAGTACTTC. Translating it yields CASSQESETGGLQETQYF.

This chain joins TRBV11-2 and TRBJ2-2; D remains ambiguous. Germline V gene data show CDR1 as SGHAT and CDR2 as FQNNGV. The CDR3 runs to 12 residues. Trimming stripped 5 bases from V and 4 bases from J, with 5 bases between. As DNA, the CDR3 is TGTGCCAGCAGCGACGCCACCGGGGAGCTGTTTTTT. Translation: CASSDATGELFF.

The gene calls are TRBV16 and TRBJ1-4, with D unresolved. This CDR3 is built from 17 residues. Germline lookup yields CDR1 KGHSY and CDR2 FQNENV. The V gene lost 0 bases and the J gene lost 4 bases, with 15 bases spanning the gap. For the CDR3, the DNA is TGTGCCAGCAGCCAATCCACAGTGGTATTGAGTAATGAAAAACTGTTTTTT. This translates into CASSQSTVVLSNEKLFF. Full variable domain (rest looked up from reference TRBV16 and TRBJ1-4): GEEVAQTPKHLVRGEGQKAKLYCAPIKGHSYVFWYQQVLKNEFKFLISFQNENVFDETGMPKERFSAKCLPNSPCSLEIQATKLEDSAVYFCASSQSTVVLSNEKLFFGSGTQLSVL.